Listed below are T cell receptor beta chains from one sample, sequenced in a study of blood T cell repertoires in COVID-19. The data were produced by immunoSEQ multiplex PCR, yet TCRdb's version contains in-frame clones alone and is incomplete. Altogether 210,000 or so clones are present, under 95% being singletons, with the ten largest covering approximately 1.2%. Sequencing input: peripheral blood. All receptors come from a man younger than 45 with acute or convalescent COVID-19. Each CDR3 is given without its conserved first and last residue. Each record gives: J gene, V gene, CDR3 protein.

>TRBJ2-1|TRBV3-1/TRBV3-2
ASSLPGGQGRNEQF
>TRBJ1-1|TRBV19
ASQLRGQGNTEAF
>TRBJ2-5|TRBV7-2
ASSPTVMGSGGWGETQY
>TRBJ1-1|TRBV9
ASSVGRGKETEAF
>TRBJ1-1|TRBV2
ASQGLGDVSGGQAF
>TRBJ1-5|TRBV7-9
ASSRGQDQPQH
>TRBJ1-5|TRBV7-8
ASSSNGGGRQPQH
>TRBJ1-2|TRBV5-6
ASSLRRNYGYT
>TRBJ1-2|TRBV2
ASSDGGGAQT
>TRBJ2-7|TRBV27
ATIPAGGKT
>TRBJ2-1|TRBV3-1/TRBV3-2
ASSQQGNYNEQF
>TRBJ2-2|TRBV7-3
ASSPNNPSNTGELF
>TRBJ2-7|TRBV5-1
ASSPSPGTYEQY
>TRBJ2-7|TRBV4-1
ASSQVLQSTYEQY
>TRBJ2-1|TRBV18
ASSQGSNNEQF
>TRBJ1-2|TRBV9
ASSAGTAEGYT
>TRBJ1-2|TRBV4-2
ASTRLGLTGDWYGYT
>TRBJ1-2|TRBV5-5
ASSPVRVSGGYT
>TRBJ2-1|TRBV5-5
ASSPTPGLVYNEQF
>TRBJ2-1|TRBV11-3
ASKSGGTGNNEQF
>TRBJ2-7|TRBV6-5
ASRPGRSYEQY
>TRBJ1-2|TRBV9
ASSVAPDYGYT
>TRBJ1-1|TRBV6-5
ASSYLAEPTEAF
>TRBJ2-6|TRBV13
ASSLGQGSGANVLT
>TRBJ2-1|TRBV7-3
ASSRTAYNEQF
>TRBJ1-5|TRBV7-8
ASSLGSGQGNQPQH
>TRBJ1-2|TRBV27
ASSLAGEGYT
>TRBJ2-3|TRBV3-1/TRBV3-2
ASSQRSATDTQY
>TRBJ1-5|TRBV19
ASSPRDRGSNQPQH
>TRBJ1-2|TRBV19
ASSINLQYGYT
>TRBJ1-1|TRBV7-8
ASSPQGASWDTEAF
>TRBJ2-3|TRBV7-3
ASSSRTSDTQY
>TRBJ2-7|TRBV4-1
ASSQEIAGGLREQY
>TRBJ2-3|TRBV14
ASSQTSGIPDTQY
>TRBJ1-1|TRBV28
ASRSGGLKNTEAF
>TRBJ2-7|TRBV1
TSSPKLPPKSGRAFEQY
>TRBJ1-5|TRBV18
ASSPGGGGQPQH
>TRBJ1-1|TRBV5-4
ASSLPPGTEAF
>TRBJ1-4|TRBV28
ASRGSRRGNEKLF
>TRBJ2-1|TRBV30
AWSGLAGVTEQF
>TRBJ2-3|TRBV6-1
ASSEAWTGGLDTQY
>TRBJ1-1|TRBV7-9
ASSGQGQPNTEAF
>TRBJ1-6|TRBV20-1
SASPGEGGDSPLH
>TRBJ2-1|TRBV24-1
ATSDATLKKQF
>TRBJ1-6|TRBV18
ASSRGGESWSPLH
>TRBJ1-5|TRBV7-9
ASSLARVTGGDGQPQH
>TRBJ1-1|TRBV14
ASSQYRNTEAF
>TRBJ2-2|TRBV5-6
ASSFRGSGRITGELF
>TRBJ2-5|TRBV30
AWSAGGGETQY
>TRBJ2-3|TRBV29-1
SAMTDTQY
>TRBJ2-6|TRBV28
ASVPGRGANVLT
>TRBJ1-6|TRBV18
ASSPGQGINSPLH
>TRBJ2-3|TRBV7-9
ASSLGGADTQY
>TRBJ2-5|TRBV5-1
ASSSGGTAQETQY
>TRBJ2-7|TRBV11-3
ASSVTGNEQY
>TRBJ1-2|TRBV28
ASRAGGGDYGYT
>TRBJ2-7|TRBV6-5
ASRETSGPYEQY
>TRBJ2-2|TRBV28
GTGLGTGELF
>TRBJ2-2|TRBV5-1
ASSRGAWNTGELF
>TRBJ1-1|TRBV30
AWRTGTGGEGNTEAF